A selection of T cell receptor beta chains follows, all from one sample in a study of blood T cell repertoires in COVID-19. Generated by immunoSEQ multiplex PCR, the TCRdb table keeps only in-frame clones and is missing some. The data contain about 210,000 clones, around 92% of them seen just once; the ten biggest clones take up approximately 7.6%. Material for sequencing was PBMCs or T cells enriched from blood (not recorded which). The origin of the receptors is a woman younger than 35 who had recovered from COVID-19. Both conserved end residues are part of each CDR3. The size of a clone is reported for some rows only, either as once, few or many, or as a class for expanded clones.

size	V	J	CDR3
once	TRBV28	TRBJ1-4	CASSLIPVDRTNEKLFF
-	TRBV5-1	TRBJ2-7	CASSLTSGGSYEQYF
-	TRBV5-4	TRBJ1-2	CASSLTGTRYGYTF
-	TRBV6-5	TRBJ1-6	CASTGGMSPLHF
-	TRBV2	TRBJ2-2	CASSGLAGGPNTGELFF
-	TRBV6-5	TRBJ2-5	CASRRQGVETQYF
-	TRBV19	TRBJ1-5	CASSVPGHRSAQHF
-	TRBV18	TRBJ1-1	CASSPGQDTEAFF
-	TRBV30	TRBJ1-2	CAWSRGRDRAGGYTF
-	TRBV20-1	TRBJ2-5	CSASPEGGDRETQYF
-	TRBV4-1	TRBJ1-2	CASSQFEETGAGGYTF
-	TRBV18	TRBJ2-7	CASSPPTTYEQYF
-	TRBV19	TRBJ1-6	CASSIVQGTDNSPLHF
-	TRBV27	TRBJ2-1	CASNIGGGSYNEQFF
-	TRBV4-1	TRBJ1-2	CASSQSGREPGYTF
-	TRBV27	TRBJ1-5	CASRNRGLTSNQPQHF
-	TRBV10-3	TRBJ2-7	CAITSSGGAGEQYF
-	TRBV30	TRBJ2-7	CAWSAKQSYEQYF
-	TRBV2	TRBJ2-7	CASSAITTGRSYEQYF
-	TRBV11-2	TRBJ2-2	CASSLVGQGGTGELFF
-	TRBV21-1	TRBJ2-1	CASSKAGGAKRVNEQFF
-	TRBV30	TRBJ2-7	CAWSDDRTGGFRGKQYF
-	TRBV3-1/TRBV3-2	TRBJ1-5	CASSRRNTGDSNQPQHF
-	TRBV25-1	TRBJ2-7	CASKGERQGNYEQYF
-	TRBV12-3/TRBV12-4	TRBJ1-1	CASRSLDTEAFF
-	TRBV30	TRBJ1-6	CAWSNPGQVPSPLHF
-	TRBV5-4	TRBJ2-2	CASSLAGITGELFF
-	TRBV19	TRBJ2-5	CASSSLAGEETQYF
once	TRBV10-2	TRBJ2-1	CASLGAGQGLTNEQFF
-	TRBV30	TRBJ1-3	CAWTGQSGNTIYF
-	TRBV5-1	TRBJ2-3	CASSLWVRGTDTQYF
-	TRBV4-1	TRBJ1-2	CASSQGDSANYGYTF
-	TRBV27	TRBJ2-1	CASSLWHLNNEQFF
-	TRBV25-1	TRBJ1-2	CASSVQGALEGYTF
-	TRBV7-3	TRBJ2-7	CASSLSREEQYF
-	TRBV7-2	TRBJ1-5	CASSLEVALYSNQPQHF
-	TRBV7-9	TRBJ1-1	CASSLQGMNTEAFF
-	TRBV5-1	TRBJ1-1	CASSFSGQYMNTEAFF
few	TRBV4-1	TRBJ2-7	CASSQDLGVAGGLTYEQYF
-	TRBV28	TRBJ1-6	CASSLQGYNSPLHF
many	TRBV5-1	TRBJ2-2	CASSPTGATGELFF